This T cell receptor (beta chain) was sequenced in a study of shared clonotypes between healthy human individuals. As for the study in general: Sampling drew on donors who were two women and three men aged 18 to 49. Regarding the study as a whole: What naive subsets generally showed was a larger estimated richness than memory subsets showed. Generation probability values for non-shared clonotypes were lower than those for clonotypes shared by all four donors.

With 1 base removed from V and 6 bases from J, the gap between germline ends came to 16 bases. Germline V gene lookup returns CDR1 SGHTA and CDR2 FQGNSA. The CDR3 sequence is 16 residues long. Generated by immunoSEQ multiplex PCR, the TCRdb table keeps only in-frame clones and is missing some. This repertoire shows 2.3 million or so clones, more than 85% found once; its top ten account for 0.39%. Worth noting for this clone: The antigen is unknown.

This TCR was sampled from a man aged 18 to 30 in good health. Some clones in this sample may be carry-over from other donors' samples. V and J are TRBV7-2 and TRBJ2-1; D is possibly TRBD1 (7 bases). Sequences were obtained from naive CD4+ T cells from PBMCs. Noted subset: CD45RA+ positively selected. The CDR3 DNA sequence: TGTGCCAGCAGCTTAGTCAGGGGGGCCCAGGGCAATGAGCAGTTCTTC. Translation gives CASSLVRGAQGNEQFF.